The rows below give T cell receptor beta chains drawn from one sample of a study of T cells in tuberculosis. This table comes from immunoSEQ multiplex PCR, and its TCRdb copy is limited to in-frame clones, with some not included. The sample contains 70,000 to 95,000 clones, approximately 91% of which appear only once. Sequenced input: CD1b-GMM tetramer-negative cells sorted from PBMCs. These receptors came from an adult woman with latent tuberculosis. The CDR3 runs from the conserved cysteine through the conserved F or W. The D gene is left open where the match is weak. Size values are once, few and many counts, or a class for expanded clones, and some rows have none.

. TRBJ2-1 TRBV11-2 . TGTGCCAGCAGCTTCGGGACAAATGAGCAGTTCTTC CASSFGTNEQFF
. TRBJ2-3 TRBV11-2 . TGTGCCAGCGGGGGCGGGGGCTGGAGCACAGATACGCAGTATTTT CASGGGGWSTDTQYF
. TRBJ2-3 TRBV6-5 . TGTGCCAGCAGTTACCCGGGAAGGGCAGATACGCAGTATTTT CASSYPGRADTQYF
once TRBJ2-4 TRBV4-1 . TGCGCCAGCAGCCAAGAAGGAGTTCTAGCCAAAAACATTCAGTACTTC CASSQEGVLAKNIQYF
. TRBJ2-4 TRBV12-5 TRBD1 TGTGCTAGTGGTTCTCTAGGACAGGGGGCTTACAAAAACATTCAGTACTTC CASGSLGQGAYKNIQYF
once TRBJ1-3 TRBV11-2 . TGTGCCAGCAGCTTAGATTTAGCGGACACCATATATTTT CASSLDLADTIYF
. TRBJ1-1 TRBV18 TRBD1 TGTGCCAGCTCAGCGAGAACCGGGACAGGGGAAACTGAAGCTTTCTTT CASSARTGTGETEAFF
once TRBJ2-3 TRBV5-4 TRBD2 TGTGCCAGCAGCTTAAAAGCGGGGGGGCGATCTAGCACAGATACGCAGTATTTT CASSLKAGGRSSTDTQYF
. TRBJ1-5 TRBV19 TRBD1 TGTGCCAGTTCCTCTGGGGGGGACAGGAGTACCAATAGCAATCAGCCCCAGCATTTT CASSSGGDRSTNSNQPQHF
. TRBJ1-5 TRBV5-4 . TGTGCCAGCAGCTTGCTGGGTGCCGGGCAGCCCCAGCATTTT CASSLLGAGQPQHF
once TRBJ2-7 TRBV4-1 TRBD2 TGCGCCAGCAGCGCTGGGCGGGGGGGCAGCTACGAGCAGTACTTC CASSAGRGGSYEQYF
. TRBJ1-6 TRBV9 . TGTGCCAGCAGCGTAAGGACAGAAAATTCACCCCTCCACTTT CASSVRTENSPLHF
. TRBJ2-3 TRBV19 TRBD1 TGTGCCAGTAGTCTACGGACAGGGGCCACAGATACGCAGTATTTT CASSLRTGATDTQYF
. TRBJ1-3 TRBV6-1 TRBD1 TGTGCCAGCAGTGCCGTCAGGGGGACCTACTCTGGAAACACCATATATTTT CASSAVRGTYSGNTIYF
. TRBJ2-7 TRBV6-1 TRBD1 TGTGCCAGCAGGGCGGGACAGGGTGTATACGAGCAGCACTTC CASRAGQGVYEQHF
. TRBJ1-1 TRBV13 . TGTGCCAGCAGCTTAAGCGGCGGCACTGAAGCTTTCTTT CASSLSGGTEAFF
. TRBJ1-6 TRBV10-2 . TGCGCCAGCAGTGAGAGCGGGGGCCCGGCCCTCCACTTT CASSESGGPALHF
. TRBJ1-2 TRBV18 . TGTGCCAGCTCAGCCAAACGGACTGAAGCTAACTATGGCTACACCTTC CASSAKRTEANYGYTF
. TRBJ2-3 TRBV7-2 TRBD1 TGTGCCAGCAGCTTAGAGGGGGCGCGGACAGATACGCAGTATTTT CASSLEGARTDTQYF
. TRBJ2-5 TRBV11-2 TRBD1 TGTGCCAGCAGCTCCGCGGGGGACAGGGAAGAGACCCAGTACTTC CASSSAGDREETQYF
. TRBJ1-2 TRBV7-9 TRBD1 TGTGCCAGCAGCCTCGGGACAGGTAACCCGGCGGGTGGCTACACCTTC CASSLGTGNPAGGYTF
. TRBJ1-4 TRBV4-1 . TGCGCCAGCAGCCAAAGTGGGGCCGGCGATGAAAAACTGTTTTTT CASSQSGAGDEKLFF